Below are 13 T cell receptor beta chains sequenced from a single sample in a study of technical replicates of blood from several donors. Clones were sequenced by immunoSEQ multiplex PCR, and TCRdb holds only the in-frame ones, with some missing. The sample gives about 81,000 clones, under 95% of which show up once; 0.2% to 0.3% is in the top ten. Source material: T cells isolated from PBMCs. All receptors come from a human donor in good health.

The rearrangement joins TRBV2 to TRBJ1-5, with a weak D call TRBD1 (6 bases). Germline V gene data show CDR1 as SNHLY and CDR2 as FYNNEI. V was trimmed by 1 base and J by 6 bases, leaving 13 bases between them. The CDR3 contains 15 residues. Here the CDR3 DNA reads TGTGCCAGCAGTGAAGGCTTAGGGGGAACTCAGCCCCAGCATTTT. Its translation is CASSEGLGGTQPQHF.

This clone was picked up one time. At one end, the junction sequence differs from germline, possibly due to a read error. CDR3 amino acids: CASSTRDRVVF. In nucleotides, the CDR3 is TGTGCCAGCTCGACCCGGGACAGGGTAGTCTTC. V is TRBV19 and J is TRBJ2-1, with 9 bases that match TRBD1. CDR1 and CDR2 (germline): LNHDA, SQIVND (reference sequence). The CDR3 contains 11 residues.

The rearrangement uses TRBV4-1 and TRBJ2-2, with TRBD2 matching over 8 bases. The CDR3 is made up of 18 amino acids. Germline trimming cut 2 bases from V and 4 bases from J; bases unmatched to any gene: 12. The germline gives CDR1 MGHRA, CDR2 YSYEKL. As DNA, the CDR3 is TGCGCCAGCAGCCAAACTTGGCCCCTAGCGGGTTCCACCGGGGAGCTGTTTTTT. It codes for CASSQTWPLAGSTGELFF.

V usage is TRBV19 and J usage is TRBJ2-7; D is perhaps TRBD2 (5 bases). Looked up from germline, CDR1 is LNHDA and CDR2 is SQIVND (reference sequence). This CDR3 region has 15 residues. The V and J ends lost 1 base and 3 bases respectively, with 13 bases between them. The CDR3: CASSIGRGNGYEQYF. For the CDR3, the DNA is TGTGCCAGTAGTATAGGTAGAGGGAACGGCTACGAGCAGTACTTC.

The chain recombines TRBV4-1 with TRBJ1-2; D remains ambiguous. Germline loops: CDR1 MGHRA, CDR2 YSYEKL. V dropped 2 bases and J dropped 3 bases, with 16 bases sitting between them. The CDR3 totals 16 residues. CDR3 residues: CASSQTTRRKDYGYTF. For the CDR3, the DNA is TGCGCCAGCAGCCAAACTACTCGGCGGAAGGACTATGGCTACACCTTC.

This chain links TRBV18 with TRBJ2-3, with 12 bases that match TRBD2. The CDR3 sequence is 17 residues long. Trimming cost V 2 bases and J 4 bases; bases outside gene matches: 7. CDR1 KGHSH and CDR2 LQKENI come from the germline V gene. CDR3 bases: TGTGCCAGCTCACCAGCAACTAGCGGGGGGTCCGCAGATACGCAGTATTTT. It translates to CASSPATSGGSADTQYF.

This clone came up once. The chain combines TRBV18 with TRBJ2-7, with D possibly TRBD2 on 6 matching bases. The germline gives CDR1 KGHSH, CDR2 LQKENI. This CDR3 contains 14 residues. Trimming shortened V by 0 bases and J by 4 bases, and 10 bases separated the two germline ends. CDR3 amino acids: CASSPPEGTYEQYF. CDR3 DNA: TGTGCCAGCTCACCACCGGAGGGGACTTACGAGCAGTACTTC.

The count of this clone is one. The rearrangement uses TRBV6-4 and TRBJ2-2, with TRBD2 matching over 7 bases. The trim removed 3 bases at V and 1 base at J, leaving 2 bases unmatched. The CDR3 consists of 15 residues. CDR1 is MRHNA and CDR2 is SNTAGT in the germline V gene. The CDR3 sequence: CASSDSGGNTGELFF. The CDR3, as DNA: TGTGCCAGCAGTGATTCGGGAGGGAACACCGGGGAGCTGTTTTTT.

CDR3 residues: CAWGLGETIYSGNTIYF. The CDR3 nucleotides read TGTGCCTGGGGTCTGGGAGAAACCATCTACTCTGGAAACACCATATATTTT. V and J are TRBV30 and TRBJ1-3; D uncertain. The CDR3 is 17 amino acids. Trimming took off 5 bases at V and 0 bases at J, with 20 bases between the two ends. Germline values: CDR1 GTSNPN, CDR2 SVGIG (reference sequence).

The chain recombines TRBV7-9 with TRBJ1-1, with a tentative D call TRBD1 (6 bases). The V end was cut by 1 base, the J end by 4 bases, with 10 bases between. CDR3 length: 14 amino acids. Germline V gene sequence: CDR1 SEHNR, CDR2 FQNEAQ (reference sequence). CDR3 region: CASSLEGVSTEAFF. As DNA, the CDR3 is TGTGCCAGCAGCTTAGAGGGGGTGAGCACTGAAGCTTTCTTT.

This chain joins TRBV5-1 and TRBJ2-5; TRBD1 matches 8 bases. CDR1 is SGHRS, CDR2 YFSETQ, per germline. V lost 0 bases, J lost 2 bases, and 6 bases stayed unmatched. The CDR3 contains 16 residues. CDR3 residues: CASSLGTGMVQETQYF. The DNA for the CDR3 is TGCGCCAGCAGCTTGGGGACAGGGATGGTACAAGAGACCCAGTACTTC. Full variable domain (rest looked up from reference TRBV5-1 and TRBJ2-5): KAGVTQTPRYLIKTRGQQVTLSCSPISGHRSVSWYQQTPGQGLQFLFEYFSETQRNKGNFPGRFSGRQFSNSRSEMNVSTLELGDSALYLCASSLGTGMVQETQYFGPGTRLLVL.

J is TRBJ2-7 and V is TRBV11-2; TRBD2 might be the D (5 bases). This CDR3 is 14 amino acids long. V lost 9 bases and J 3 bases, leaving 18 bases between the germline ends. In germline, CDR1 is SGHAT, CDR2 FQNNGV. The CDR3 DNA is TGTGCCAGTACTCAAAGCGAGGGTCTCTACGAGCAGTACTTC. Amino acid sequence: CASTQSEGLYEQYF.

The rearrangement joins TRBV28 to TRBJ2-1, with no clear D. V lost 3 bases and J lost 7, with 4 bases in between. This CDR3 contains 11 residues. Per germline, CDR1 MDHEN and CDR2 SYDVKM. CDR3 residues: CASSFYNEQFF. The CDR3 nucleotides are TGTGCCAGCAGTTTCTATAATGAGCAGTTCTTC.